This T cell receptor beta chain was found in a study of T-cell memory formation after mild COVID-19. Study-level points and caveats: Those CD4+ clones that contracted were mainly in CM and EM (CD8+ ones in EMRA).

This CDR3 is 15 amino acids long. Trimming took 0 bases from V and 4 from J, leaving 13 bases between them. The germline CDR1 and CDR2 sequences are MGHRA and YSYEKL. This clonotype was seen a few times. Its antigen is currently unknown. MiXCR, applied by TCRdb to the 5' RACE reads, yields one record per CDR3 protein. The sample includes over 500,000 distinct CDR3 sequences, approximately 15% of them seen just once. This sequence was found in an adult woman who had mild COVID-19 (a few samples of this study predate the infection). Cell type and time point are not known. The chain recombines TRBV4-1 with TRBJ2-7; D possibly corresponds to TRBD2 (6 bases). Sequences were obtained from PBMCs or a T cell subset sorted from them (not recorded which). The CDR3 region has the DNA TGCGCCAGCAGCCAAGAAGCCGGGGACTTTTACGAGCAGTACTTC. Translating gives CASSQEAGDFYEQYF.